These 18 T cell receptor beta chains were sequenced from one sample in a study of blood T cell repertoires in COVID-19. The data were produced by immunoSEQ multiplex PCR, yet TCRdb's version contains in-frame clones alone and is incomplete. The sample lists about 310,000 clones, about 85% occurring once. The specimen sequenced was peripheral blood. The receptors here all came from a man in his late teens or twenties with active or convalescent COVID-19.

This rearrangement joins TRBV11-3 to TRBJ2-3; unclear D gene. Trimming cost V 5 bases and J 4 bases, with 16 bases left between them. Germline CDR1 and CDR2: SGHNT and YENEEA. This CDR3 is built from 15 residues. This CDR3 is CASSRESYSSDTQYF. In DNA form, the CDR3 reads TGTGCCAGCAGCCGTGAGAGTTATAGCTCAGATACGCAGTATTTT.

J is TRBJ1-1 and V is TRBV6-1; TRBD1 aligns across 8 bases. The germline V gene has CDR1 MNHNS and CDR2 SASEGT. V was clipped by 1 base and J by 4 bases; unmatched bases: 11. The CDR3 runs to 17 residues. This CDR3 reads CASSEGFGQGGGTEAFF. The CDR3 nucleotides are TGTGCCAGCAGTGAAGGATTTGGACAGGGCGGCGGCACTGAAGCTTTCTTT.

A single count supports this clone. This chain uses TRBV24-1 with TRBJ2-7; 8 nucleotides match TRBD2. The V and J ends lost 3 bases and 4 bases, in that order; junction bases with no gene match: 13. The CDR3 totals 17 residues. The germline V gene encodes CDR1 KGHDR and CDR2 SFDVKD. This CDR3 is CATSDPRRGSGSYEQYF. CDR3 nucleotide sequence: TGTGCCACCAGTGATCCCCGCCGGGGAAGCGGGAGTTACGAGCAGTACTTC.

The chain has TRBV28 and TRBJ1-3; perhaps TRBD1 as D (5 bases). With 11 bases removed from V and 0 bases from J, the gap between germline ends came to 17 bases. The length of the CDR3 is 15 residues. Germline CDR1 is MDHEN and CDR2 is SYDVKM. The CDR3 reads CAHRTTGGSGNTIYF. The CDR3 region has the DNA TGTGCCCATCGGACCACAGGCGGCTCTGGAAACACCATATATTTT.

About this clone: One end of the junction is discordant with germline, which a read error may explain. This chain links TRBV10-3 with TRBJ1-6, with TRBD1 matching over 9 bases. This CDR3 has 14 amino acids. Germline CDR1 is ENHRY and CDR2 is SYGVKD. CDR3 loop: CAISPGQGNSPLHF. DNA for the CDR3: TGTGCCATCAGTCCGGGACAGGGTAATTCGCCCCTCCACTTT.

The rearrangement uses TRBV7-2 and TRBJ1-6; D is perhaps TRBD1 (6 bases). This CDR3 has 14 amino acids. V was trimmed by 7 bases and J by 7 bases, leaving 14 bases between them. Looked up from germline, CDR1 is SGHTA and CDR2 is FQGNSA. The CDR3 DNA follows: TGTGCCAGCAACATACAGGGCGGAAATTCACCCCTCCACTTT. Its protein is CASNIQGGNSPLHF.

The chain links TRBV28 to TRBJ1-5; TRBD1 aligns across 8 bases. This CDR3 has 13 residues. Losses at the gene ends were 11 bases for V and 7 bases for J; bases not matched to a gene: 10. Germline CDR1 and CDR2: MDHEN and SYDVKM. The CDR3, as DNA: TGTGCCGGATGTACAGGGGGAAGCCAGCCCCAGCATTTT. Translating it yields CAGCTGGSQPQHF. The variable domain in full, completed from reference TRBV28 and TRBJ1-5, reads DVKVTQSSRYLVKRTGEKVFLECVQDMDHENMFWYRQDPGLGLRLIYFSYDVKMKEKGDIPEGYSVSREKKERFSLILESASTNQTSMYLCAGCTGGSQPQHFGDGTRLSIL.

The chain links TRBV11-1 to TRBJ1-4; 8 nucleotides align to TRBD1. Germline lookup yields CDR1 SGHAT and CDR2 FQDESV (reference sequence). CDR3 length: 14 residues. V was pared by 2 bases and J by 8 bases, with 4 bases of the junction left unmatched. CDR3 in DNA: TGTGCCAGCAGCTTACAGGGGGCTGGAGAAAAACTGTTTTTT. Amino acids: CASSLQGAGEKLFF.

The V call is TRBV2, the J call TRBJ2-7; weak D call: TRBD2 (5 bases). The V gene lost 1 base and the J gene lost 2 bases, with 12 bases spanning the gap. This CDR3 has 15 amino acids. Germline loops: CDR1 SNHLY, CDR2 FYNNEI. CDR3 residues: CASSEVNPSPYEQYF. The CDR3 coding sequence is TGTGCCAGCAGTGAAGTGAATCCTAGCCCCTACGAGCAGTACTTC.

The rearrangement links TRBV29-1 to TRBJ1-2, with D unresolved. From germline, CDR1 is SQVTM and CDR2 ANQGSEA. The CDR3 extends over 12 amino acids. V dropped 6 bases and J dropped 3 bases, with 11 bases sitting between them. CDR3 sequence reads: CSVAQRDYGYTF. CDR3 DNA: TGCAGCGTGGCACAGAGAGACTATGGCTACACCTTC. Complete variable domain (other parts from reference TRBV29-1 and TRBJ1-2): SAVISQKPSRDICQRGTSLTIQCQVDSQVTMMFWYRQQPGQSLTLIATANQGSEATYESGFVIDKFPISRPNLTFSTLTVSNMSPEDSSIYLCSVAQRDYGYTFGSGTRLTVV.

The chain carries TRBV9 and TRBJ2-1; 7 bases map to TRBD1. The CDR3 totals 15 residues. The junction had 7 bases not matched to a gene; V was cut back by 4 bases and J by 3 bases. In germline, CDR1 is SGDLS, CDR2 YYNGEE. The CDR3 reads CASSPQGQSYNEQFF. Here the CDR3 DNA reads TGTGCCAGCAGCCCTCAGGGACAGAGCTACAATGAGCAGTTCTTC.

The chain has TRBV6-6 and TRBJ2-1; possibly TRBD2 for D (6 bases). The CDR3 sequence is 14 residues long. The V gene's germline CDR1 is MNHNY and CDR2 SVGAGI (reference sequence). Trimming left V 2 bases short and J 3 bases short, with 8 bases between. This chain's CDR3 is CASSYTGDYNEQFF. The DNA for the CDR3 is TGTGCCAGCAGTTACACGGGAGACTACAATGAGCAGTTCTTC.

The chain recombines TRBV6-6 with TRBJ2-3; D is ambiguous. CDR1 is MNHNY and CDR2 is SVGAGI in the germline V gene (reference sequence). The length of the CDR3 is 13 residues. Trimming removed 7 bases from V and 1 base from J, with 9 bases in between. The CDR3 nucleotides read TGTGCCAGCACGAACAGACGCACAGATACGCAGTATTTT. Encoded protein: CASTNRRTDTQYF.

The V gene is TRBV7-9, the J gene TRBJ2-3; a weak D match, TRBD1 (6 bases). The CDR3 covers 16 residues. Germline values: CDR1 SEHNR, CDR2 FQNEAQ (reference sequence). Trimming stripped 2 bases from V and 2 bases from J, with 14 bases between. The CDR3 DNA reads TGTGCCAGCAGCTTATCTCCGGACAGATACACAGATACGCAGTATTTT. Protein sequence: CASSLSPDRYTDTQYF.

The chain recombines TRBV19 with TRBJ1-2; TRBD1 matches at 8 bases. J was trimmed by 4 bases and V by 5 bases; bases with no gene match: 6. The CDR3 loop spans 14 amino acids. The germline V gene has CDR1 LNHDA and CDR2 SQIVND (reference sequence). The CDR3 region has the DNA TGTGCCAGTAGTCTCCCGGGACAGGTCTATGGCTACACCTTC. This sequence encodes CASSLPGQVYGYTF.

The chain joins TRBV5-1 to TRBJ2-3; maybe TRBD2 (5 bases). This CDR3 has 16 residues. Germline-derived CDR1 and CDR2 are SGHRS and YFSETQ. V gave up 0 bases and J gave up 2 bases, with 13 bases separating them. The CDR3 DNA reads TGCGCCAGCAGCTTGGGCGGCGGGCCGAACACAGATACGCAGTATTTT. This sequence encodes CASSLGGGPNTDTQYF. The whole variable domain, remainder taken from reference TRBV5-1 and TRBJ2-3, is KAGVTQTPRYLIKTRGQQVTLSCSPISGHRSVSWYQQTPGQGLQFLFEYFSETQRNKGNFPGRFSGRQFSNSRSEMNVSTLELGDSALYLCASSLGGGPNTDTQYFGPGTRLTVL.

The rearrangement links TRBV4-1 to TRBJ2-7; 7 bases map to TRBD1. The CDR3 length is 15 residues. CDR1 and CDR2 from the germline V gene are MGHRA and YSYEKL. V dropped 1 base and J dropped 1; count of bases not matched to a gene: 4. The CDR3 nucleotides read TGCGCCAGCAGCCAAGGTCGGACAGGTTCCTACGAGCAGTACTTC. Protein: CASSQGRTGSYEQYF.

CDR3 loop: CASSDSSGYEQYF. The DNA for the CDR3 is TGTGCCAGCAGCGACTCGTCAGGCTACGAGCAGTACTTC. V gene TRBV9 combines with J gene TRBJ2-7; D gene uncertain. V was pared by 3 bases and J by 3 bases, with 10 bases between. The CDR3 runs 13 residues. Per the germline V gene, CDR1 is SGDLS and CDR2 is YYNGEE. Drawing the rest from reference TRBV9 and TRBJ2-7, the complete variable domain is DSGVTQTPKHLITATGQRVTLRCSPRSGDLSVYWYQQSLDQGLQFLIQYYNGEERAKGNILERFSAQQFPDLHSELNLSSLELGDSALYFCASSDSSGYEQYFGPGTRLTVT.